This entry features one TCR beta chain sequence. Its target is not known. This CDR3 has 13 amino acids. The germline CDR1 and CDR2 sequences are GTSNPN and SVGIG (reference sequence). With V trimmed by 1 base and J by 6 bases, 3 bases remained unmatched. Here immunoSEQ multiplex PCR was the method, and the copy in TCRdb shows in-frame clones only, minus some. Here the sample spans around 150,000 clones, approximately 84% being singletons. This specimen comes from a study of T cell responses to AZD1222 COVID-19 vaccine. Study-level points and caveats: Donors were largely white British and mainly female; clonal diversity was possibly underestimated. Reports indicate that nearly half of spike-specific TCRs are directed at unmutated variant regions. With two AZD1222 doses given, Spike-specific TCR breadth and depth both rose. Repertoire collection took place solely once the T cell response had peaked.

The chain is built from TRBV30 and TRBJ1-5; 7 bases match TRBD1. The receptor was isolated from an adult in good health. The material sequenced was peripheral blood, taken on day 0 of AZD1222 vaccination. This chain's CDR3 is CAWSERGLQPQHF. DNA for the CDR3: TGTGCCTGGAGTGAGAGGGGGCTTCAGCCCCAGCATTTT. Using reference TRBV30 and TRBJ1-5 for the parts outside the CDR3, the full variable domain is SQTIHQWPATLVQPVGSPLSLECTVEGTSNPNLYWYRQAAGRGLQLLFYSVGIGQISSEVPQNLSASRPQDRQFILSSKKLLLSDSGFYLCAWSERGLQPQHFGDGTRLSIL.